This T cell receptor beta chain was observed in a study of blood T cell repertoires in COVID-19. Clones were read by immunoSEQ multiplex PCR, and TCRdb kept only the in-frame ones, dropping some. The table includes around 160,000 clones, approximately 85% detected once. The sequence derives from a woman aged 60 to 75 with COVID-19, enrolled during active disease. The specimen was peripheral blood.

CDR3 region: CASSQEASNYGYTF. In DNA form, the CDR3 reads TGCGCCAGCAGCCAAGAGGCCTCTAACTATGGCTACACCTTC. The J gene is TRBJ1-2, the V gene TRBV4-3; D not resolved. V was shortened by 0 bases and J by 0 bases, with 5 bases between the two germline ends. The CDR3 has 14 amino acids. CDR1 is LGHNA, CDR2 YSLEER, per germline.